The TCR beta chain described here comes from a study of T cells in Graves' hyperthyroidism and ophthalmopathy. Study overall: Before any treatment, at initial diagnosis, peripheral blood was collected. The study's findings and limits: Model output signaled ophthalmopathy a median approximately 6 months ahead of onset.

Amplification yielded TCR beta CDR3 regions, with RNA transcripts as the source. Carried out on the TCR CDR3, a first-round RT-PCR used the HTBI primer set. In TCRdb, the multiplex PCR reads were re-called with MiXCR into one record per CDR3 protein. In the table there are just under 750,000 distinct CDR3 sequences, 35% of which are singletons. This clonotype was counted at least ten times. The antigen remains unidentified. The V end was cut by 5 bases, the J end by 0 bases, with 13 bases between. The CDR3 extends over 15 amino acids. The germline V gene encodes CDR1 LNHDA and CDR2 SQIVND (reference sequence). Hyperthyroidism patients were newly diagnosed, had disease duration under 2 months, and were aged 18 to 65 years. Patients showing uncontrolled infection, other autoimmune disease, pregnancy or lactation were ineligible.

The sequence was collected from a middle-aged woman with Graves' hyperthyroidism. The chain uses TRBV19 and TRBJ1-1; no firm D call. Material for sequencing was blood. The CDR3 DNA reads TGTGCCAGTAGTTCGCATGACGCCTTGAACACTGAAGCTTTCTTT. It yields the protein CASSSHDALNTEAFF.